This T cell receptor beta chain was sequenced in a study of blood T cell repertoires in COVID-19. This CDR3 comprises 14 residues. The V gene's germline CDR1 is MDHEN and CDR2 SYDVKM. J was trimmed by 10 bases and V by 7 bases; bases with no gene match: 8. Using immunoSEQ multiplex PCR, the repertoire was profiled, and TCRdb retains in-frame clones only, with some absent. The sample consists of 500,000 or so clones, roughly 87% of them appearing once. Cohort 3 recovered donors had two negative PCRs, clearance, or symptom resolution. The receptor's source is a woman younger than 30 who had recovered from COVID-19. What was sequenced was PBMCs or T cells enriched from blood (not recorded which). The chain joins TRBV28 to TRBJ1-6; TRBD1 matches at 9 bases. CDR3 loop: CASNPGTGKSPLHF. DNA of the CDR3: TGTGCCAGCAACCCCGGGACAGGGAAGTCACCCCTCCACTTT.